This is a list of T cell receptor beta chains from one sample in a study of OX40 agonist ivuxolimab in advanced cancers. Sequencing was performed with immunoSEQ multiplex PCR; in TCRdb, only in-frame clones are kept and a portion is missing. The sample holds over 85,000 clones, over 75% seen once. The sample in question was CD4+ or CD8+ T cells sorted from blood, obtained in a trial of the OX40 agonist ivuxolimab. The receptors stem from an adult with an advanced solid tumor such as melanoma, head and neck, liver or kidney cancer. The CDR3 runs from the conserved cysteine through the conserved F or W. Fields, in order: V gene, D gene, J gene, clone size, CDR3 DNA, CDR3 protein. The D gene is left open where the match is weak. Clone size, where shown, is once, few, many, or a class for clones that have expanded.

v_call: TRBV13
d_call: .
j_call: TRBJ2-1
clone_size: .
cdr3_nt: TGTGCCAGCAGCTTACTGGGCGGGACCACCTACAATGAGCAGTTCTTC
cdr3_aa: CASSLLGGTTYNEQFF

v_call: TRBV11-2
d_call: TRBD2
j_call: TRBJ2-3
clone_size: .
cdr3_nt: TGTGCCAGCAGCCTCGGGGGGGGCCAAGATACGCAGTATTTT
cdr3_aa: CASSLGGGQDTQYF

v_call: TRBV7-9
d_call: .
j_call: TRBJ2-3
clone_size: .
cdr3_nt: TGTGCCAGCAGCCGAGATAGCACAGATACGCAGTATTTT
cdr3_aa: CASSRDSTDTQYF

v_call: TRBV27
d_call: .
j_call: TRBJ2-5
clone_size: .
cdr3_nt: TGTGCCAGCAGTCGGAGGGCCCTCCAAGAGACCCAGTACTTC
cdr3_aa: CASSRRALQETQYF

v_call: TRBV5-1
d_call: .
j_call: TRBJ2-5
clone_size: .
cdr3_nt: TGCGCCAGCAGCTTGGCGGGCAGGGCCCAAGAGACCCAGTACTTC
cdr3_aa: CASSLAGRAQETQYF

v_call: TRBV6-5
d_call: TRBD2
j_call: TRBJ2-2
clone_size: .
cdr3_nt: TGTGCCAGCAGGAAGCGGGAGTCGAGCACCGGGGAGCTGTTTTTT
cdr3_aa: CASRKRESSTGELFF

v_call: TRBV5-1
d_call: TRBD1
j_call: TRBJ1-1
clone_size: .
cdr3_nt: TGCGCCAGCAGCTTGGACACCAGGGGGACTGAAGCTTTCTTT
cdr3_aa: CASSLDTRGTEAFF

v_call: TRBV5-1
d_call: TRBD2
j_call: TRBJ2-5
clone_size: .
cdr3_nt: TGCGCCAGCAGCTTCAGCCCAGCGGGAGTGGCTCTGGAGACCCAGTACTTC
cdr3_aa: CASSFSPAGVALETQYF

v_call: TRBV6-6
d_call: TRBD1
j_call: TRBJ2-7
clone_size: .
cdr3_nt: TGTGCCAGCAGATATCCCGGGACAGGCCCGGGCGAGCAGTACTTC
cdr3_aa: CASRYPGTGPGEQYF

v_call: TRBV28
d_call: .
j_call: TRBJ2-1
clone_size: once
cdr3_nt: TGTGCCAGCAGTCCTGCAGGGGGACTTTACAATGAGCAGTTCTTC
cdr3_aa: CASSPAGGLYNEQFF